Below are 21 T cell receptor beta chains sequenced from a single sample in a study of blood T cells in healthy people across ages. A second PCR, run for 7 to 11 cycles, used a sample-barcoded 5' primer plus a J-beta primer mix. From the 5' RACE reads, TCRdb called clonotypes with MiXCR, one entry per CDR3 protein. The sample lists roughly 800,000 distinct CDR3 sequences, about three fifths occurring once. Sequences were obtained from blood. Receptors originate from a young man in good health.

This clonotype was seen just once. V is TRBV27 and J is TRBJ2-5; 8 bases fit TRBD1. CDR1 is MNHEY and CDR2 is SMNVEV in the germline V gene (reference sequence). The junction had 14 bases not matched to a gene; V was cut back by 8 bases and J by 3 bases. The CDR3 totals 16 residues. The CDR3 DNA reads as TGTGCCAGCGCGGAGTTGGGGACAGGCGATAAAGAGACCCAGTACTTC. Protein: CASAELGTGDKETQYF.

The chain joins TRBV3-1 to TRBJ2-7; D gene ambiguous. Germline CDR1 and CDR2: LGHDT and YNNKEL (reference sequence). This CDR3 contains 14 residues. Trimming left V 0 bases short and J 6 bases short, with 12 bases between. The CDR3 DNA reads as TGTGCCAGCAGCCAAGAGGGAAGGGTTGCCGAGCAGTACTTC. It yields the protein CASSQEGRVAEQYF.

The V gene is TRBV12-3 or TRBV12-4, the J gene TRBJ1-2; D call uncertain. Trimming pared 5 bases from V and 0 bases from J, leaving 10 bases between. The length of the CDR3 is 14 residues. CDR3 amino acids: CASSLRPANYGYTF. CDR3 nucleotide sequence: TGTGCCAGCAGTCTTAGACCCGCTAACTATGGCTACACCTTC.

CDR3 residues: CASSNPGGNQFF. CDR3 nucleotides: TGTGCCAGCAGCAACCCGGGCGGAAACCAGTTCTTC. The V call is TRBV2, the J call TRBJ2-1; D not resolved. The CDR3 runs to 12 residues. Germline assignment: CDR1 SNHLY and CDR2 FYNNEI. V dropped 6 bases and J dropped 13 bases, with 16 bases sitting between them.

V is TRBV4-2 and J is TRBJ1-6; no definite D call. V shed 1 base and J shed 0 bases, with 4 bases lying between them. CDR3 size: 15 residues. The V gene's germline CDR1 is LGHNA and CDR2 YNFKEQ. In nucleotides, the CDR3 is TGTGCCAGCAGCCAAGGGAGCTCCTATAATTCACCCCTCCACTTT. It codes for CASSQGSSYNSPLHF.

This clonotype was counted only a few times. The chain recombines TRBV6-5 with TRBJ1-2; no definite D call. V was cut by 5 bases and J by 7 bases, with 14 bases left in between. Germline CDR1 is MNHEY and CDR2 is SVGAGI. This CDR3 has 13 residues. The CDR3 is CASSVGPRRGYTF. CDR3 in DNA: TGTGCCAGCAGTGTCGGACCCAGGCGTGGCTACACCTTC.

This chain uses TRBV20-1 with TRBJ2-4, with no clear D. The CDR3 consists of 12 residues. V was pared by 7 bases and J by 2 bases, with 9 bases between. Germline assignment: CDR1 DFQATT and CDR2 SNEGSKA (reference sequence). CDR3 bases: TGCAGTGGGGCCTTCTCCAAAAACATTCAGTACTTC. Translation: CSGAFSKNIQYF.

The chain recombines TRBV14 with TRBJ1-2, with 8 bases matching TRBD1. Germline V gene sequence: CDR1 SGHDN, CDR2 FVKESK. The CDR3 runs to 15 residues. Trimming took 2 bases from V and 4 from J; bases not matched to a gene: 6. CDR3: CASSQTHGQGYGYTF. In nucleotides, the CDR3 is TGTGCCAGCAGCCAAACCCATGGACAGGGCTATGGCTACACCTTC.

The chain is built from TRBV10-3 and TRBJ1-2, with D uncertain. CDR1 and CDR2 (germline): ENHRY, SYGVKD. The CDR3 has 11 amino acids. V was trimmed by 2 bases and J by 10 bases, leaving 8 bases between them. The CDR3 DNA is TGTGCCATCAGTGAGGGCCCCGACTACACCTTC. Its translation: CAISEGPDYTF.

V usage is TRBV3-1 and J usage is TRBJ2-6; 11 bases align to TRBD2. V lost 4 bases, J lost 0 bases, and 5 bases stayed unmatched. The CDR3 covers 18 residues. Per the germline V gene, CDR1 is LGHDT and CDR2 is YNNKEL (reference sequence). The CDR3 nucleotides are TGTGCCAGCAGCCGAGGACTAGCGGGTCCCTCTGGGGCCAACGTCCTGACTTTC. It yields the protein CASSRGLAGPSGANVLTF.

The chain combines TRBV20-1 with TRBJ1-2; TRBD1 is a possible D gene (5 bases). Germline V gene data show CDR1 as DFQATT and CDR2 as SNEGSKA (reference sequence). V shed 4 bases and J shed 6 bases, with 15 bases lying between them. The CDR3 is 13 residues long. The CDR3: CSATQGRRDGYTF. The CDR3 coding sequence is TGCAGTGCTACCCAGGGCAGGAGGGATGGCTACACCTTC.

J is TRBJ1-2 and V is TRBV29-1, with a possible D match to TRBD1 (6 bases). Germline CDR1 and CDR2: SQVTM and ANQGSEA. The CDR3 extends over 13 amino acids. The ends were cut back, 4 bases at V and 0 bases at J, with 9 bases in the middle. The CDR3 coding sequence is TGCAGCGTTGTTGCAGGGGCTAACTATGGCTACACCTTC. Translation gives CSVVAGANYGYTF.

This clonotype was counted between two and nine times. The chain is built from TRBV20-1 and TRBJ2-5; 7 nucleotides align to TRBD2. Trimming removed 6 bases from V and 2 bases from J; junction bases left unmatched: 3. Germline CDR1 reads DFQATT; CDR2 reads SNEGSKA (reference sequence). The CDR3 is 12 amino acids. The DNA of the CDR3 is TGCAGTGCCGGGGGGTTTCAAGAGACCCAGTACTTC. Protein sequence: CSAGGFQETQYF.

V and J are TRBV27 and TRBJ2-3, with D perhaps being TRBD1 or TRBD2 (5 bases each). Trimming cost V 5 bases and J 4 bases, with 16 bases left between them. The CDR3 is 15 residues long. Germline-derived CDR1 and CDR2 are MNHEY and SMNVEV (reference sequence). The chain's CDR3 is CASSNRPGTSDTQYF. The CDR3 DNA follows: TGTGCCAGCAGTAATCGACCGGGGACGTCAGATACGCAGTATTTT.

This rearrangement joins TRBV7-2 to TRBJ2-6; D unclear. Germline-derived CDR1 and CDR2 are SGHTA and FQGNSA. The CDR3 contains 17 residues. V dropped 1 base and J dropped 0 bases, with 10 bases sitting between them. Written as DNA, the CDR3 is TGTGCCAGCAGCTTAGGGGGAACGCTCTCTGGGGCCAACGTCCTGACTTTC. Translation gives CASSLGGTLSGANVLTF.

Only one count was recorded for this clonotype. The chain recombines TRBV6-2 or TRBV6-3 with TRBJ2-7; maybe TRBD2 (6 bases). Germline-derived CDR1 and CDR2 are MNHEY and SVGEGT. V gave up 4 bases and J gave up 3 bases, with 16 bases separating them. This CDR3 contains 15 residues. The CDR3 spells CASSSGTVSRYEQYF. The CDR3 DNA follows: TGTGCCAGCAGTTCCGGGACTGTATCTCGCTACGAGCAGTACTTC.

This clonotype came up a few times. This chain links TRBV5-1 with TRBJ1-2; D is uncertain. V lost 4 bases and J 3 bases, leaving 22 bases between the germline ends. CDR1 is SGHRS and CDR2 is YFSETQ in the germline V gene. CDR3 length equals 17 residues. The CDR3 is CASSAPDSDRLDYGYTF. The DNA for the CDR3 is TGCGCCAGCAGCGCACCGGACTCCGATAGACTCGACTATGGCTACACCTTC.

The J gene is TRBJ2-7, the V gene TRBV7-2; D possibly matches TRBD1 or TRBD2 (5 bases each). The germline V gene encodes CDR1 SGHTA and CDR2 FQGNSA. The CDR3 spans 11 residues. Trimming shortened V by 3 bases and J by 12 bases, and 12 bases separated the two germline ends. CDR3 DNA sequence: TGTGCCAGCAGCTTCCTCGGGACCCTGTACTTC. Translated: CASSFLGTLYF. Supplemented by reference TRBV7-2 and TRBJ2-7, the full variable domain reads GAGVSQSPSNKVTEKGKDVELRCDPISGHTALYWYRQSLGQGLEFLIYFQGNSAPDKSGLPSDRFSAERTGGSVSTLTIQRTQQEDSAVYLCASSFLGTLYFGPGTRLTVT.

The chain links TRBV4-2 to TRBJ2-1, with D perhaps TRBD1 (6 bases). The CDR3 totals 15 residues. Germline V lookup: CDR1 LGHNA, CDR2 YNFKEQ. V dropped 3 bases and J dropped 1 base, with 10 bases sitting between them. The CDR3, as DNA: TGTGCCAGCAGCCAGAGGACAGTTTCCTACAATGAGCAGTTCTTC. Its protein product is CASSQRTVSYNEQFF.

This clonotype was seen a few times. CDR3 residues: CASGVRGPMLYGYTF. The DNA of the CDR3 is TGTGCCAGCGGGGTGAGGGGCCCGATGCTCTATGGCTACACCTTC. This chain joins TRBV7-9 and TRBJ1-2; tentatively, D is TRBD1 (5 bases). CDR1 and CDR2 from the germline V gene are SEHNR and FQNEAQ (reference sequence). This CDR3 spans 15 amino acids. Trimming pared 8 bases from V and 4 bases from J, leaving 20 bases between.

Worth noting for this clonotype: A junction end diverges from the germline sequence, so it may reflect a read error. This sequence joins TRBV4-3 and TRBJ2-1; maybe TRBD1 (6 bases). CDR1 is LGHNA and CDR2 is YSLEER in the germline V gene. The CDR3 is made up of 15 amino acids. The CDR3 region has the DNA TGCGCCAGCAGCCAAGTAGGGGGAGCAATCAATGGGCAGTTCTTC. Encoded protein: CASSQVGGAINGQFF.